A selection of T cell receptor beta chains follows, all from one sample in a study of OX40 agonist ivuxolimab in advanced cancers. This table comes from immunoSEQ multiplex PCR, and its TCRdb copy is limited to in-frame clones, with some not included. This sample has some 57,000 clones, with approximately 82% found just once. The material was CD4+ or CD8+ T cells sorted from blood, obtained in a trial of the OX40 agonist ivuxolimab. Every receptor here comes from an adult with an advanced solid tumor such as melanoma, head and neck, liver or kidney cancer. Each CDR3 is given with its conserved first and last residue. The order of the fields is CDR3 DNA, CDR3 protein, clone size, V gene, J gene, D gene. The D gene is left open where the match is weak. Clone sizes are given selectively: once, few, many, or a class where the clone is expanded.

TGTGCCAGCAGCACTGTATTCAGCACAGATACGCAGTATTTT,CASSTVFSTDTQYF,.,TRBV14,TRBJ2-3,.
TGTGCCAGCGATTTCTGGGAGAACACTGAAGCTTTCTTT,CASDFWENTEAFF,.,TRBV6-5,TRBJ1-1,.
TGTGCCAGCAGCTTGGTACAGCAAGATACGCAGTATTTT,CASSLVQQDTQYF,.,TRBV5-4,TRBJ2-3,.
TGCAGTGCTAGAGCAGATTACGAGCAGTACTTC,CSARADYEQYF,.,TRBV20-1,TRBJ2-7,.
TGTGCCAGCACCGACAAAAGTCTAGGCACAGATACGCAGTATTTT,CASTDKSLGTDTQYF,few,TRBV6-1,TRBJ2-3,.
TGTGCCAGCAGTCCCACCGCCACCCCCTACGAGCAGTACTTC,CASSPTATPYEQYF,.,TRBV6-5,TRBJ2-7,.
TGTGCCAGCAGCTTAGGGGGCGGTACGCAGTATTTT,CASSLGGGTQYF,.,TRBV7-2,TRBJ2-3,.
TGTGCCATCAGGAAGGGACAGGGACAAGATAATTCACCCCTCCACTTT,CAIRKGQGQDNSPLHF,few,TRBV10-3,TRBJ1-6,TRBD1
TGTGCCAGCAGCTTGGTAGGGTCGAACTACGAGCAGTACTTC,CASSLVGSNYEQYF,.,TRBV5-5,TRBJ2-7,.
TGTGCCAGCAGCCCGGCTGGACTAGCGGATAAGAATGAGCAGTTCTTC,CASSPAGLADKNEQFF,.,TRBV28,TRBJ2-1,TRBD2
TGTGCCAGCAGCCCTTCAGGATATGGCTACACCTTC,CASSPSGYGYTF,once,TRBV5-6,TRBJ1-2,.
TGTGCCAGCAGTCGACAGGGGGCTTGGGGCTACACCTTC,CASSRQGAWGYTF,.,TRBV6-5,TRBJ1-2,TRBD1
TGTGCCAGCAGTAAGAACACTGAAGCTTTCTTT,CASSKNTEAFF,.,TRBV28,TRBJ1-1,.
TGTGCCAGCTCACCGGGCTTTAATAATGAGCAGTTCTTC,CASSPGFNNEQFF,.,TRBV11-2,TRBJ2-1,.
TGCGCCAGCAGCTTGCCCCGGACGGACCAAGAGACCCAGTACTTC,CASSLPRTDQETQYF,.,TRBV5-1,TRBJ2-5,.
TGTGCCAGCAGCCCTAGGGGAGCGGGAGATGGCACAGATACGCAGTATTTT,CASSPRGAGDGTDTQYF,.,TRBV5-4,TRBJ2-3,TRBD2
TGTGCCAGCAGCTTAAAGACTAGCGGGAGGGTACCCTACGAGCAGTACTTC,CASSLKTSGRVPYEQYF,.,TRBV7-9,TRBJ2-7,TRBD2
TGTGCCAGCAGCCGCGACCGGGACAGGACCCTACGAAAGCAGTACTTC,CASSRDRDRTLRKQYF,.,TRBV5-4,TRBJ2-7,TRBD1
TGTGCCAGCAGCCAACTTGCAGGGGATAACTATGGCTACACCTTC,CASSQLAGDNYGYTF,medium-sized,TRBV4-2,TRBJ1-2,.
TGCGCCAGCAGCCAAGATGTACGGCAGACGAACACTGAAGCTTTCTTT,CASSQDVRQTNTEAFF,.,TRBV4-1,TRBJ1-1,.
TGTGCCAGCTACCGGGGGGGGACGGAAGGCTACACCTTC,CASYRGGTEGYTF,.,TRBV28,TRBJ1-2,.
TGCGCCAGCAGTGAAAGCCGGGGGCAAGAGACCCAGTACTTC,CASSESRGQETQYF,.,TRBV10-1,TRBJ2-5,.
TGCGCCACCACCGTTGGGTTGCACTACGAGCAGTACTTC,CATTVGLHYEQYF,.,TRBV10-2,TRBJ2-7,.
TGTGCCAGCAGCCACGCCAGGGGAAGTGGGGCCAACGTCCTGACTTTC,CASSHARGSGANVLTF,.,TRBV7-9,TRBJ2-6,.
TGTGCCAGCAAGGTGGCAGGGGGAGATACGCAGTATTTT,CASKVAGGDTQYF,few,TRBV6-5,TRBJ2-3,TRBD1
TGCGCCAGCAGCTTGGGGGGTAACGATAACTATGGCTACACCTTC,CASSLGGNDNYGYTF,.,TRBV5-1,TRBJ1-2,.
TGTGCCTGGAGTGTACTTGTTGGGACAGGGGACACCGGGGAGCTGTTTTTT,CAWSVLVGTGDTGELFF,.,TRBV30,TRBJ2-2,TRBD1
TGTGCCAGCAGCCGAGGCGGGACAGGCAACGCTAACTCACCCCTCCACTTT,CASSRGGTGNANSPLHF,few,TRBV11-2,TRBJ1-6,TRBD1
TGTGCCAGCTCACCCCGAGCGCCTCAGGGTTCCGGGGCCAACGTCCTGACTTTC,CASSPRAPQGSGANVLTF,.,TRBV18,TRBJ2-6,.
TGTGCCAGCAGCTTGGGGACAGTACCAGAAGGCTACACCTTC,CASSLGTVPEGYTF,.,TRBV5-4,TRBJ1-2,.
TGTGCCAGTAGTATAGAACAGGGCAAGGGGGATGAGCAGTTCTTC,CASSIEQGKGDEQFF,.,TRBV19,TRBJ2-1,.
TGTGCCAGCAGCTCGGATTCAGTGGCGCTAGACCTCCACTTT,CASSSDSVALDLHF,.,TRBV7-2,TRBJ1-6,.
TGTGCCAGCTCACCGGGGACCGGGGAGCTGTTTTTT,CASSPGTGELFF,.,TRBV18,TRBJ2-2,.
TGTGCCAGCTCACCAGGGACTAGCGGGAGAACGTTTCGAAATGAGCAGTTCTTC,CASSPGTSGRTFRNEQFF,.,TRBV18,TRBJ2-1,TRBD2
TGTGCCAGCAGCCAAGTTCGGGGAGGTGGCACCGGGGAGCTGTTTTTT,CASSQVRGGGTGELFF,.,TRBV4-2,TRBJ2-2,.
TGCGCCAGCAGCTCCGGACTAGCGGGAGATTCAGATACGCAGTATTTT,CASSSGLAGDSDTQYF,.,TRBV5-1,TRBJ2-3,TRBD2
TGTGCCATCAAGCAGCTAGCTGCCACTGAAGCTTTCTTT,CAIKQLAATEAFF,.,TRBV10-3,TRBJ1-1,.
TGTGCCAGCAGCCAAGACGGAGCAATGCATGGCTACACCTTC,CASSQDGAMHGYTF,once,TRBV6-6,TRBJ1-2,.
TGTGCCAGCAGCTTGGGGGGCCAAGAGACCCAGTACTTC,CASSLGGQETQYF,.,TRBV7-2,TRBJ2-5,.
TGTGCCACCAACTCGGGCGAGCAGTACTTC,CATNSGEQYF,.,TRBV28,TRBJ2-7,.
TGTGCCAGCTCACCAGCTAGCGGGAGTTCAGATACGCAGTATTTT,CASSPASGSSDTQYF,.,TRBV18,TRBJ2-3,TRBD2
TGTGCCGTATCAGGAGGAGCGGGGCGGGAGGTCACCGGGGAGCTGTTTTTT,CAVSGGAGREVTGELFF,few,TRBV10-3,TRBJ2-2,TRBD2
TGTGCCAGCAGGGTCGACAGGGAGGACGAAAAACTGTTTTTT,CASRVDREDEKLFF,.,TRBV6-1,TRBJ1-4,TRBD1
TGCGCCAGCAGCCAGGTACTTCGGGAAAAACTGTTTTTT,CASSQVLREKLFF,.,TRBV4-1,TRBJ1-4,.
TGTGCCAGCAGCTTAGAGCGGACAGGGGTGTCTGAAGCTTTCTTT,CASSLERTGVSEAFF,.,TRBV11-2,TRBJ1-1,TRBD1
TGCGCCAGCAGTCTTAGACTAGCGGGAGGGCCGGATGAGCAGTTCTTC,CASSLRLAGGPDEQFF,.,TRBV5-1,TRBJ2-1,TRBD2
TGCGCCAGCAGCTTGGCGCCAGGGGCAGACAATCAGCCCCAGCATTTT,CASSLAPGADNQPQHF,.,TRBV5-1,TRBJ1-5,.
TGTGCCAGCAGTTTATGGGGGGCTAGCAATCAGCCCCAGCATTTT,CASSLWGASNQPQHF,.,TRBV28,TRBJ1-5,.
TGTGCCAGTAGTGGACCACAGAGCCTTAATGAAAAACTGTTTTTT,CASSGPQSLNEKLFF,.,TRBV19,TRBJ1-4,.
TGTGCCAGCAGCAAAACAGGGACCAATGAGCAGTTCTTC,CASSKTGTNEQFF,.,TRBV28,TRBJ2-1,.
TGTGCCTGGAGTGTAGCCAGTTCTTATGGCTACACCTTC,CAWSVASSYGYTF,few,TRBV30,TRBJ1-2,.
TGTGCCAGCAGATCCACAGGGGGCATTTCCTACGAGCAGTACTTC,CASRSTGGISYEQYF,.,TRBV6-5,TRBJ2-7,TRBD1
TGCGCCAGCAGCCTGGACAGGCCGAACACTGAAGCTTTCTTT,CASSLDRPNTEAFF,once,TRBV5-1,TRBJ1-1,TRBD1